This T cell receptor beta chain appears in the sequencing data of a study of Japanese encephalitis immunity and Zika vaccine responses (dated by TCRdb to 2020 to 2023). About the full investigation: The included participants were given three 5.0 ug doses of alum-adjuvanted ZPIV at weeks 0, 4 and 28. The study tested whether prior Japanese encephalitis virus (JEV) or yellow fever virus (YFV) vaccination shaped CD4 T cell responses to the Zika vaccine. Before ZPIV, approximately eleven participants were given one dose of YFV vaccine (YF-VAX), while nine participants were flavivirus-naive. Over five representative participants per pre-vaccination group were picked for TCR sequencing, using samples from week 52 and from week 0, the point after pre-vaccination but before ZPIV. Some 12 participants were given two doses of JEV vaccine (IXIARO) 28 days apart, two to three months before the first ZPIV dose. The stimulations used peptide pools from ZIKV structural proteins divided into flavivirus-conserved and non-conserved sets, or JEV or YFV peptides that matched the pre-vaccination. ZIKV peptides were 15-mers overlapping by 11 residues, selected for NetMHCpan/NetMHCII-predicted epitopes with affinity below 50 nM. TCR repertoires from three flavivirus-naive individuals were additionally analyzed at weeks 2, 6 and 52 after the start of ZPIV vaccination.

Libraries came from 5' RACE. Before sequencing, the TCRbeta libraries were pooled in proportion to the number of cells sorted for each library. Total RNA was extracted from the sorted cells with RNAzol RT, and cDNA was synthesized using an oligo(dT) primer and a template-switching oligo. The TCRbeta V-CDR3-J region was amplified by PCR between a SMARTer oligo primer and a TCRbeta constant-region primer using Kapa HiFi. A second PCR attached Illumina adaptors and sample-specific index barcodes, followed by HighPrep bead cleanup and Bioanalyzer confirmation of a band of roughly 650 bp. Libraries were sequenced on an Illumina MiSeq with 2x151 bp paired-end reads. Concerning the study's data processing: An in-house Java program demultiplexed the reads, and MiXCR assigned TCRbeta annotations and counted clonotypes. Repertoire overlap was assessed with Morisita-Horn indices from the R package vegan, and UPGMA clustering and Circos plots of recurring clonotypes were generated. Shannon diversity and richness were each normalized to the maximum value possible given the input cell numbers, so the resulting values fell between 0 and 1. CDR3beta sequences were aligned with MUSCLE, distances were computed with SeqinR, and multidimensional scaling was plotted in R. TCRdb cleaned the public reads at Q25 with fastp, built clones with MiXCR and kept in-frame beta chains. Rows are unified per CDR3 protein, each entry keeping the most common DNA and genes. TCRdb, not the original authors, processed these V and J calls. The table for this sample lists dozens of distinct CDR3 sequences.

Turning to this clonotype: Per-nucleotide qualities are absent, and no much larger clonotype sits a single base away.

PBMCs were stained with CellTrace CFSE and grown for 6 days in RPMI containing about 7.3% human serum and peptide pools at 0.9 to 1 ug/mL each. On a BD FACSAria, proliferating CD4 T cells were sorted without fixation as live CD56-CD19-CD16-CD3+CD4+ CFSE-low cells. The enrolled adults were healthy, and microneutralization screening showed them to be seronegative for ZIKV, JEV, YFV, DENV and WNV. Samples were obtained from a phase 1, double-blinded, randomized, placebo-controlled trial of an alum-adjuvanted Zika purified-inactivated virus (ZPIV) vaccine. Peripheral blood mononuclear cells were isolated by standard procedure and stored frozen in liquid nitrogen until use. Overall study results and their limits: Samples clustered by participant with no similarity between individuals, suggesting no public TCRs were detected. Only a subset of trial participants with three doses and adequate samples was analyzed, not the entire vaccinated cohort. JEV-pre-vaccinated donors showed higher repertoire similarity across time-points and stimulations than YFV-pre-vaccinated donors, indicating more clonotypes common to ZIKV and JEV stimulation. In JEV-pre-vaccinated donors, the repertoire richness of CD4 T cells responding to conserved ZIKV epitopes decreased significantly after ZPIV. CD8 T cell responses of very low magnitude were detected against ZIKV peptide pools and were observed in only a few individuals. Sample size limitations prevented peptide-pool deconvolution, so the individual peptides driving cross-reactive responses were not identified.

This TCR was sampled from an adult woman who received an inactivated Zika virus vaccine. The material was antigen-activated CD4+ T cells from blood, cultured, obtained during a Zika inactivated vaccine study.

The DNA sequence is as follows: TGCAGTGCTAGAGATAAAGAGGGGGTGGCCTACACAGATACGCAGTATTTT. Its product reads: CSARDKEGVAYTDTQYF. The chain uses TRBV20-1 and TRBJ2-3; matching of 6 bases hints at TRBD1 as the D gene. CDR1 and CDR2 are read off the germline V gene (reference sequence) as DFQATT and SNEGSKA. V is cut by 0 bases and J by 2 bases, and the space between the germline ends is 18 bases. From the cysteine up to the phenylalanine, the CDR3 has a length of 17 residues. The CDR3 DNA has 51 bases and is translated from base 1.